What follows are 17 T cell receptor beta chains derived from one specimen sequenced in a study of patients and donors after allogeneic stem cell transplantation. MiXCR was run by TCRdb on the RT-PCR reads, yielding one entry per CDR3 protein. Altogether 70,000 to 100,000 distinct CDR3 sequences are present, 4.5% to 5% being singletons, with the ten largest covering approximately 2.5%. The material sequenced was blood, either unsorted or a sorted T cell fraction (not recorded which). The receptors shown here come from a human donor who was either an allogeneic HSCT recipient or a stem cell or donor lymphocyte infusion donor (not recorded which). It is not recorded whose cells these are; they may come from a transplant donor.

This clonotype was seen more than once but under ten times. The gene calls are TRBV7-3 and TRBJ2-7, with D tentatively TRBD1 or TRBD2 (6 bases each). The length of the CDR3 is 16 residues. Germline V gene lookup returns CDR1 SGHTA and CDR2 FQGTGA. V lost 0 bases and J 3 bases, leaving 15 bases between the germline ends. The CDR3 spells CASSLTGGAQSYEQYF. The CDR3 coding sequence is TGTGCCAGCAGCTTAACGGGGGGCGCCCAAAGCTACGAGCAGTACTTC.

The chain uses TRBV6-5 and TRBJ1-4; D call uncertain. Trimming took off 6 bases at V and 8 bases at J, with 10 bases between the two ends. Per the germline V gene, CDR1 is MNHEY and CDR2 is SVGAGI. This CDR3 is 12 amino acids long. CDR3 nucleotides: TGTGCCAGCAGGGGCCCGGCAGAAAAACTGTTTTTT. Its translation: CASRGPAEKLFF.

This clonotype was observed many times. The chain links TRBV6-2 or TRBV6-3 to TRBJ2-7; tentatively, D is TRBD1 (6 bases). Between the trimmed V and J ends, which lost 4 bases and 4 bases, there was a span of 17 bases. Germline CDR1 reads MNHEY; CDR2 reads SVGEGT. This CDR3 is built from 15 residues. The CDR3 is CASSSILGTRYEQYF. CDR3 sequence (DNA): TGTGCCAGCAGTTCGATCCTAGGGACAAGATACGAGCAGTACTTC.

This clonotype showed up just once. V gene TRBV10-3 combines with J gene TRBJ2-1, with no clear D. Germline assignment: CDR1 ENHRY and CDR2 SYGVKD. Trimming stripped 7 bases from V and 0 bases from J, with 10 bases between. The CDR3 spans 14 residues. Here the CDR3 DNA reads TGTGCCATCAACTTGGGTAGCTCCTACAATGAGCAGTTCTTC. Translated: CAINLGSSYNEQFF.

There are many counts of this clonotype. The rearrangement links TRBV29-1 to TRBJ2-5; 8 bases agree with TRBD2. Per germline, CDR1 SQVTM and CDR2 ANQGSEA. With 4 bases clipped from V and 5 bases from J, the junction kept 9 bases outside the gene matches. This CDR3 has 14 residues. The CDR3 loop is CSVARSGEQETQYF. The CDR3 DNA reads as TGCAGCGTTGCCCGTAGCGGGGAACAGGAGACCCAGTACTTC.

This clonotype was picked up many times. V usage is TRBV7-9 and J usage is TRBJ2-6; D ambiguous. Germline lookup yields CDR1 SEHNR and CDR2 FQNEAQ (reference sequence). The CDR3 totals 13 residues. Between the trimmed V and J ends, which lost 5 bases and 4 bases, there was a span of 6 bases. DNA of the CDR3: TGTGCCAGCAGCCGCGACGGGGCCAACGTCCTGACTTTC. Translated, it gives CASSRDGANVLTF.

This clonotype was recorded a few times. This rearrangement joins TRBV5-4 to TRBJ2-3; D gene ambiguous. There are 13 residues in the CDR3. V was trimmed by 5 bases and J by 1 base, leaving 8 bases between them. The germline CDR1 and CDR2 sequences are SGHNT and YYREEE (reference sequence). CDR3 nucleotide sequence: TGTGCCAGCAGACCCGCTGGCACAGATACGCAGTATTTT. Translation: CASRPAGTDTQYF. The variable domain in full, with the rest retrieved from reference TRBV5-4 and TRBJ2-3, is ETGVTQSPTHLIKTRGQQVTLRCSSQSGHNTVSWYQQALGQGPQFIFQYYREEENGRGNFPPRFSGLQFPNYSSELNVNALELDDSALYLCASRPAGTDTQYFGPGTRLTVL.

This clonotype was recorded at least ten times. V usage is TRBV12-3 or TRBV12-4 and J usage is TRBJ2-2; no reliable D call. The CDR3 covers 15 residues. V lost 6 bases and J lost 2, with 13 bases in between. CDR3 bases: TGTGCCAGCAGCGGATCGACTCCTAACACCGGGGAGCTGTTTTTT. Translated, it gives CASSGSTPNTGELFF.

Ten or more counts support this clonotype. The V and J genes are TRBV3-1 and TRBJ2-2; the match to TRBD2 covers 8 bases. Germline values: CDR1 LGHDT, CDR2 YNNKEL (reference sequence). Trimming took 1 base from V and 1 from J; bases not matched to a gene: 2. There are 16 residues in the CDR3. The CDR3 loop is CASSQGTSQNTGELFF. The CDR3 DNA follows: TGTGCCAGCAGCCAAGGGACTAGCCAGAACACCGGGGAGCTGTTTTTT.

The chain combines TRBV4-2 with TRBJ2-1, with 10 bases aligning to TRBD2. The CDR3 is 16 residues long. Germline V gene lookup returns CDR1 LGHNA and CDR2 YNFKEQ. V gave up 3 bases and J gave up 6 bases; unmatched junction bases: 8. The CDR3 DNA reads TGTGCCAGCAGCCACCCGTCTAGCGGGAGAGCCAATGAGCAGTTCTTC. Encoded protein: CASSHPSSGRANEQFF.

The chain carries TRBV5-4 and TRBJ1-2; no definite D call. There are 13 residues in the CDR3. Germline V gene lookup returns CDR1 SGHNT and CDR2 YYREEE (reference sequence). Deletions cut 0 bases from V and 6 bases from J, with 9 bases between. CDR3 DNA: TGTGCCAGCAGCTTGGACAAAGTTAATGGCTACACCTTC. It specifies CASSLDKVNGYTF.

This clonotype was seen repeatedly, ten times or more. This chain joins TRBV6-2 or TRBV6-3 and TRBJ2-1; D gene uncertain. The length of the CDR3 is 14 residues. V was cut by 7 bases and J by 11 bases, with 21 bases left in between. Germline values: CDR1 MNHEY, CDR2 SVGEGT. CDR3 sequence (DNA): TGTGCCAGCATCGCTACCGGCAGTTCAGTTCAGCAGTTCTTC. It is translated as CASIATGSSVQQFF.

The V call is TRBV20-1, the J call TRBJ1-6, with a weak D call TRBD1 (5 bases). The CDR3 length is 14 residues. Trimming took 0 bases from V and 9 from J, leaving 12 bases between them. Germline CDR1 is DFQATT and CDR2 is SNEGSKA (reference sequence). This CDR3 reads CSARDLGVSSPLHF. In nucleotides, the CDR3 is TGCAGTGCTAGAGATCTAGGGGTGAGTTCACCCCTCCACTTT.

This clonotype occurred a few times. A read error may account for a junction end that differs from germline. The chain uses TRBV28 and TRBJ2-7; D is possibly TRBD1 or TRBD2 (5 bases each). The germline gives CDR1 MDHEN, CDR2 SYDVKM. CDR3 length: 11 residues. The chain's CDR3 is CASSIWGEQYF. The DNA of the CDR3 is TGTGCCAGCAGTATATGGGGGGAGCAGTACTTC.

This clonotype was seen only a few times. The chain employs TRBV12-3 or TRBV12-4 and TRBJ1-3; D is possibly TRBD1 (6 bases). V was cut by 6 bases and J by 3 bases, with 12 bases left in between. This CDR3 is built from 14 residues. CDR3 in DNA: TGTGCCAGCAGATACAGGGCTGGTGGAAACACCATATATTTT. It yields the protein CASRYRAGGNTIYF.

This clonotype was picked up many times. This chain links TRBV2 with TRBJ1-1; D remains ambiguous. The CDR3 contains 12 residues. CDR1 is SNHLY and CDR2 is FYNNEI in the germline V gene. Trimming cost V 10 bases and J 6 bases, with 15 bases left between them. The CDR3 nucleotides are TGTGCCACCCGCTCAGGTAACGCTGAAGCTTTCTTT. Its protein is CATRSGNAEAFF. Filled out from reference TRBV2 and TRBJ1-1, the complete variable domain reads EPEVTQTPSHQVTQMGQEVILRCVPISNHLYFYWYRQILGQKVEFLVSFYNNEISEKSEIFDDQFSVERPDGSNFTLKIRSTKLEDSAMYFCATRSGNAEAFFGQGTRLTVV.

This clonotype appeared many times. This rearrangement joins TRBV3-1 to TRBJ2-1, with a tentative D call TRBD2 (6 bases). The CDR3 runs to 12 residues. Between the trimmed V and J ends, which lost 4 bases and 10 bases, there was a span of 11 bases. Germline CDR1 and CDR2: LGHDT and YNNKEL (reference sequence). The CDR3 sequence: CASSLTSREQFF. The CDR3 nucleotides read TGTGCCAGCAGCCTTACTAGCAGGGAGCAGTTCTTC.